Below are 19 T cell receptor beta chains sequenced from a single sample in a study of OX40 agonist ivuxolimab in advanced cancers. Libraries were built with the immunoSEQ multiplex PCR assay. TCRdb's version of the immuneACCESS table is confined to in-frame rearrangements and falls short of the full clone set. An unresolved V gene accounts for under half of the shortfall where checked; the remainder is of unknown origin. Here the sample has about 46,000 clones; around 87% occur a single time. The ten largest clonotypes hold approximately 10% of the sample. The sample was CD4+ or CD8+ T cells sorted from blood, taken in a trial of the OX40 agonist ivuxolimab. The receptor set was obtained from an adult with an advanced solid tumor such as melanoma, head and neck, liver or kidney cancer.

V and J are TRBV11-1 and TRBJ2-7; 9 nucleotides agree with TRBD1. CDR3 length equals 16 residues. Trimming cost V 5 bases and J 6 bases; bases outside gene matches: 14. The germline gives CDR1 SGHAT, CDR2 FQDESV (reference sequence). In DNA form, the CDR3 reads TGTGCCAGCAGCATCGACCGGACAGGGGAAAGAGGCGAGCAGTACTTC. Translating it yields CASSIDRTGERGEQYF.

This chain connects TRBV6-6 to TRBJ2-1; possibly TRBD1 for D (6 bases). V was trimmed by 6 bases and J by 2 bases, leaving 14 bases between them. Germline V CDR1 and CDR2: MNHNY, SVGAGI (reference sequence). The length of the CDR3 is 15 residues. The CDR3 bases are TGTGCCAGCAGCTACAGGGTTGCCCCCTACAATGAGCAGTTCTTC. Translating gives CASSYRVAPYNEQFF.

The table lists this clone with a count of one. The DNA for the CDR3 is TGTGCCAGCAGCTTAGGGCTAGCGGGAGGGGGCGCCGGGGAGCTGTTTTTT. The encoded protein is CASSLGLAGGGAGELFF. This chain joins TRBV7-8 and TRBJ2-2, with 12 bases aligning to TRBD2. J was trimmed by 6 bases and V by 1 base; bases with no gene match: 6. CDR1 and CDR2 from the germline V gene are SGHVS and FQNEAQ. The CDR3 sequence is 17 residues long.

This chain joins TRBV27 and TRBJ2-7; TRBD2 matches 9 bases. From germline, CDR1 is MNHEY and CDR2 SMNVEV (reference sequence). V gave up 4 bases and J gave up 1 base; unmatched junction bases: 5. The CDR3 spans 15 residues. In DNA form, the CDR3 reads TGTGCCAGCAGTTCTGGACTAGCGACGTCCTACGAGCAGTACTTC. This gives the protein CASSSGLATSYEQYF.

In nucleotides, the CDR3 is TGTGCCAGCAGTGGGACAGATACAGATACGCAGTATTTT. Translated: CASSGTDTDTQYF. The V and J genes are TRBV2 and TRBJ2-3; D perhaps matches TRBD1 (6 bases). CDR3 length: 13 residues. V was shortened by 4 bases and J by 3 bases, with 8 bases between the two germline ends. Germline V gives CDR1 SNHLY, CDR2 FYNNEI.

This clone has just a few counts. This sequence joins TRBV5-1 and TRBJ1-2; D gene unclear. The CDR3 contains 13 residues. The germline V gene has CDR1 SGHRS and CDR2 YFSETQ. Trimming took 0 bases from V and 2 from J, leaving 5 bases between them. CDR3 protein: CASSLARNYGYTF. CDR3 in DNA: TGCGCCAGCAGCTTGGCCAGAAACTATGGCTACACCTTC.

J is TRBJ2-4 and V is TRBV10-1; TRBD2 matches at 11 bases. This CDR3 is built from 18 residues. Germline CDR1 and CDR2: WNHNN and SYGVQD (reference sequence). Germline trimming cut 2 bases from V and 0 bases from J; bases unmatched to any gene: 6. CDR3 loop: CASSETLAGGLAKNIQYF. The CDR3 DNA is TGCGCCAGCAGTGAGACATTAGCGGGGGGGCTAGCCAAAAACATTCAGTACTTC.

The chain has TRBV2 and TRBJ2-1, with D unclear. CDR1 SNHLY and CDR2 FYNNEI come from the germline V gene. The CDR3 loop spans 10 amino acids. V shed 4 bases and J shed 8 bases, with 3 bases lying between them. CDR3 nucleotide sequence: TGTGCCAGCAGTGCACATGAGCAGTTCTTC. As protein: CASSAHEQFF.

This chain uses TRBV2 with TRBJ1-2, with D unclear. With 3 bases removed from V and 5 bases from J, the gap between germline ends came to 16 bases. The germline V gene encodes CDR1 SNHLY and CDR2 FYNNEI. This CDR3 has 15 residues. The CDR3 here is CASSETSGVDYGYTF. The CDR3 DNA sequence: TGTGCCAGCAGTGAGACTTCCGGGGTAGATTATGGCTACACCTTC.

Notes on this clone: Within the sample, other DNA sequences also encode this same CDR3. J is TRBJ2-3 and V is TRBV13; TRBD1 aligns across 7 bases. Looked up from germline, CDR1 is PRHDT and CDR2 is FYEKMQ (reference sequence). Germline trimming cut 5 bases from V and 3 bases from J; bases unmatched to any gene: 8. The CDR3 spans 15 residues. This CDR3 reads CASSLRDSRTDTQYF. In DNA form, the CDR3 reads TGTGCCAGCAGCCTCCGGGACAGCCGGACAGATACGCAGTATTTT.

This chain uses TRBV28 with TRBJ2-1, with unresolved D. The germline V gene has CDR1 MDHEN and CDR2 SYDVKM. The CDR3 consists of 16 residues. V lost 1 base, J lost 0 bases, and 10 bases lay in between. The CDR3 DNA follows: TGTGCCAGCAGTTTATTCGAAGGTGGCTCCTACAATGAGCAGTTCTTC. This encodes CASSLFEGGSYNEQFF.

In nucleotides, the CDR3 is TGTGCCAGCAGCGTACCAGGAACTTTTGGCTACACCTTC. Residues: CASSVPGTFGYTF. The gene calls are TRBV9 and TRBJ1-2; D call uncertain. Per the germline V gene, CDR1 is SGDLS and CDR2 is YYNGEE. Trimming pared 1 base from V and 7 bases from J, leaving 11 bases between. The CDR3 has 13 residues.

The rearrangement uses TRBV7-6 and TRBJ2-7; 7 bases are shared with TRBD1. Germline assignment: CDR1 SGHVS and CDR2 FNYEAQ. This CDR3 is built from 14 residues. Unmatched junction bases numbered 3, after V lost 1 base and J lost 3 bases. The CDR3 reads CASSLGTGLYEQYF. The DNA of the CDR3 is TGTGCCAGCAGCTTAGGGACAGGTCTCTACGAGCAGTACTTC.

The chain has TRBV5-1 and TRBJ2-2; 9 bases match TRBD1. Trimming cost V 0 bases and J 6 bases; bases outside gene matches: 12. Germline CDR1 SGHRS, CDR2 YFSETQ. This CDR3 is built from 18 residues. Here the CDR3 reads CASSLEWAGTGSSGELFF. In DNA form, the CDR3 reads TGCGCCAGCAGCTTGGAATGGGCCGGGACAGGGAGTTCCGGGGAGCTGTTTTTT.

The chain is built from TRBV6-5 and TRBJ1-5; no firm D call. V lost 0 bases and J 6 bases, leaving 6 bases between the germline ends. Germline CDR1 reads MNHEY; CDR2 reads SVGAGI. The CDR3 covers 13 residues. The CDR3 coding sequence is TGTGCCAGCAGTTACTCGATCGGTCAGCCCCAGCATTTT. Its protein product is CASSYSIGQPQHF.

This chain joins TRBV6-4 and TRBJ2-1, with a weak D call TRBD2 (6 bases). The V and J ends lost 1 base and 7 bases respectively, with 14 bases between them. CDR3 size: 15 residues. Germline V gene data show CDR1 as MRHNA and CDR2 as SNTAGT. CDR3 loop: CASSDFVNSGNEQFF. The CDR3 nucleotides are TGTGCCAGCAGTGACTTCGTGAATAGCGGTAATGAGCAGTTCTTC.

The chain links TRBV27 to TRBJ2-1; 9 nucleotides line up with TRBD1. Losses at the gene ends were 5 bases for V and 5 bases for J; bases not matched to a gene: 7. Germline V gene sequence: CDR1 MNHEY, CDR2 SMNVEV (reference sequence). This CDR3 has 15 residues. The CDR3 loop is CASSPRDRANNEQFF. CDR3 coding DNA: TGTGCCAGCAGTCCCCGGGACAGGGCAAACAATGAGCAGTTCTTC.

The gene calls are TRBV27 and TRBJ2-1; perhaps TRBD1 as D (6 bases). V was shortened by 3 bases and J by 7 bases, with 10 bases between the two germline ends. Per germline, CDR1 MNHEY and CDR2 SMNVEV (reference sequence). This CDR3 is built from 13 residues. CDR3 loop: CASSLTQGNEQFF. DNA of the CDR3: TGTGCCAGCAGTTTGACACAGGGAAATGAGCAGTTCTTC.

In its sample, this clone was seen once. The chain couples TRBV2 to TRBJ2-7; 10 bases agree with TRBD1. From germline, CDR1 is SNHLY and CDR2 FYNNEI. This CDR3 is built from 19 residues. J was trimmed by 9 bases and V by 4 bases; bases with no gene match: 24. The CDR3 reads CASSVSGTGVAELLLGQYF. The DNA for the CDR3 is TGTGCCAGCAGTGTTTCCGGGACAGGGGTTGCCGAACTCCTGCTCGGGCAGTACTTC.